This T cell receptor (beta chain) was retrieved from a study of blood T cell repertoires in COVID-19. Overall study: COVID-19 samples, acute and convalescent, were from the United States, Italy and Spain. Sample material is recorded as cDNA or gDNA derived from T cells, B-cell-depleted T cells, or PBMCs.

As originally analysed: Estimation of nucleated cell counts relied on the amplification of reference gene primers. The data were produced by immunoSEQ multiplex PCR, yet TCRdb's version contains in-frame clones alone and is incomplete. Clone size and V and J calls were adopted from that table, with D and trimming inferred from the DNA. This table has over 40,000 clones, 86% appearing once. The receptor was isolated from a man older than 75 with acute or convalescent COVID-19. Sequences were obtained from peripheral blood.

CDR3 DNA sequence: TGTGCCAGCAGTGGACAGGGTTTAGATAATCAGCCCCAGCATTTT. Amino acids: CASSGQGLDNQPQHF. The chain employs TRBV2 and TRBJ1-5, with 7 bases fitting TRBD1. This CDR3 has 15 residues. The trim removed 4 bases at V and 4 bases at J, leaving 7 bases unmatched. Looked up from germline, CDR1 is SNHLY and CDR2 is FYNNEI.